This TCR beta chain emerged from a study of spatial heterogeneity in lung cancer. Comments on this clonotype: Its specificity is not known.

TCRdb processed the 5' RACE reads anew with MiXCR; each CDR3 protein has one entry. The sample shows about 82,000 distinct CDR3 sequences, 10% to 15% of them seen only once. Germline V lookup: CDR1 LGHDT, CDR2 YNNKEL (reference sequence). This CDR3 region has 13 residues. V lost 5 bases and J 5 bases, leaving 12 bases between the germline ends. Documented time point: sample taken at primary tumor resection. Whole RNA from tumor, nontumor lung or frozen PBMC was sequenced unsorted. Study-level points and caveats: Relative to follow-up, resection was when ubiquitous expanded tumor TCRs appeared more in blood.

The V and J genes are TRBV3-1 and TRBJ2-5, with D possibly TRBD1 on 6 matching bases. The material sequenced was PBMCs, taken at surgery. This receptor was taken from a male donor with early-stage non-small cell lung cancer. The CDR3 loop is CASSVYRAETQYF. CDR3 DNA sequence: TGTGCCAGCAGCGTCTACAGGGCCGAGACCCAGTACTTC.